The 5 T cell receptor beta chains presented below share a single source sample, sequenced in a study of control samples from healthy donors and cancer patients. TCRdb's table, derived via immunoSEQ multiplex PCR, lists solely in-frame clones and lacks some. The table includes about 150,000 clones, 94% detected once. Material for sequencing was blood. Receptors originate from a middle-aged man in good health.

This chain links TRBV2 with TRBJ2-7, with D possibly matching TRBD1 (6 bases). The CDR3 is 14 residues long. Looked up from germline, CDR1 is SNHLY and CDR2 is FYNNEI. Trimming cost V 6 bases and J 2 bases, with 14 bases left between them. CDR3 coding DNA: TGTGCCAGCAGCTCACAGGGCCGGGCCTACGAGCAGTACTTC. The encoded protein is CASSSQGRAYEQYF.

DNA for the CDR3: TGTGCCACCAGCAGGAAGAGCGGGGGGGCTGGCAATGAGCAGTTCTTC. Its translation is CATSRKSGGAGNEQFF. The V gene is TRBV15, the J gene TRBJ2-1, with 10 bases fitting TRBD2. The germline V gene has CDR1 LNHNV and CDR2 YYDKDF (reference sequence). The junction had 8 bases not matched to a gene; V was cut back by 3 bases and J by 6 bases. CDR3 length: 16 amino acids.

This sequence joins TRBV4-2 and TRBJ2-3; 9 bases align to TRBD2. The junction had 18 bases not matched to a gene; V was cut back by 5 bases and J by 6 bases. The CDR3 spans 18 residues. Germline CDR1 and CDR2: LGHNA and YNFKEQ. This CDR3 is CASSKGDSRGGLVDTQYF. The CDR3 coding sequence is TGTGCCAGCAGCAAAGGGGACTCGCGGGGGGGCCTCGTGGATACGCAGTATTTT.

The rearrangement joins TRBV7-3 to TRBJ2-2; 8 bases match TRBD1. Germline-derived CDR1 and CDR2 are SGHTA and FQGTGA. The CDR3 has 13 amino acids. V lost 6 bases and J lost 6; bases outside the gene matches: 3. Here the CDR3 reads CASRLDRAGELFF. The CDR3 region has the DNA TGTGCCAGCAGACTGGACAGGGCCGGGGAGCTGTTTTTT.

The genes are TRBV18 and TRBJ1-2; 7 bases fit TRBD1. Germline-derived CDR1 and CDR2 are KGHSH and LQKENI. There are 14 residues in the CDR3. The V segment lost 1 base and the J segment 7 bases; nucleotides outside the gene matches: 6. The CDR3: CASSPQGARVGYTF. The CDR3 DNA is TGTGCCAGCTCACCACAGGGGGCTCGAGTTGGCTACACCTTC.